This TCR beta chain emerged from a study of T cells after yellow fever vaccination. Study outcomes and limitations: Reappearing after the booster were most of the clones from primary vaccination (roughly 96% CD4, 70% to 90% CD8).

V dropped 6 bases and J dropped 1; count of bases not matched to a gene: 8. This CDR3 region has 15 residues. Germline V gives CDR1 SNHLY, CDR2 FYNNEI. For this clonotype: What it binds is unknown.

5'RACE template switching added a universal primer site and UMIs to TCR cDNA. In TCRdb, the 5' RACE reads were re-called with MiXCR into one record per CDR3 protein. The sample includes 620,000 or so distinct CDR3 sequences, roughly an eighth of them seen just once. Sequencing used PBMCs, obtained on the day of the yellow fever booster vaccination. The chain carries TRBV2 and TRBJ2-5; 7 positions agree with TRBD1. The TCR was taken from a man aged 25 to 45 who received the YFV17D yellow fever vaccine. CDR3 sequence reads: CASRRLQGPQETQYF. DNA of the CDR3: TGTGCCAGCAGGAGGCTACAGGGGCCCCAAGAGACCCAGTACTTC.